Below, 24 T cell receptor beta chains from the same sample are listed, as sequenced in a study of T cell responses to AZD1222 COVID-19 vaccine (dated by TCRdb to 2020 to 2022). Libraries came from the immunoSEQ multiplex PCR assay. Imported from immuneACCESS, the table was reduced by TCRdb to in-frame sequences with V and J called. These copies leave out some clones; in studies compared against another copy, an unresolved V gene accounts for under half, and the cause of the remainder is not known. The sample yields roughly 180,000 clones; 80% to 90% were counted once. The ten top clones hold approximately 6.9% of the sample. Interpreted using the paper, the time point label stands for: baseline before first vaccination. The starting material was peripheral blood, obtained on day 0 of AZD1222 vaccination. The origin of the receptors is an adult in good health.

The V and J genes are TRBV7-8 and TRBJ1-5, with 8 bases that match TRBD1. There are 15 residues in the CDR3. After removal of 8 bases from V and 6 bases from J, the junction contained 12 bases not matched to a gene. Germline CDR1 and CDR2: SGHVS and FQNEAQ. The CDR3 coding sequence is TGTGCCAGCGGGGGGGCAGGGGGCTTAGGTCAGCCCCAGCATTTT. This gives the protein CASGGAGGLGQPQHF.

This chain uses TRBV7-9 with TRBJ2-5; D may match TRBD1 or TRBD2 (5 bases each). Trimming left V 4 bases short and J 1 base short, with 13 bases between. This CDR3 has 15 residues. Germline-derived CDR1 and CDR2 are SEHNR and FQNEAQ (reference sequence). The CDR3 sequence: CASSSLGGSQETQYF. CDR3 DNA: TGTGCCAGCAGCTCTCTTGGGGGTAGCCAAGAGACCCAGTACTTC.

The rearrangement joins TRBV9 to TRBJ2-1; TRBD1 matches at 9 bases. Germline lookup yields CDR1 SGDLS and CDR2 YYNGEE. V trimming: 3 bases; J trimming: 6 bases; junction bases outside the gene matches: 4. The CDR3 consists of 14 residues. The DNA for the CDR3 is TGTGCCAGCAGCGCGTCGACAGGGGGCAATGAGCAGTTCTTC. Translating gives CASSASTGGNEQFF.

CDR3: CASSDSGWGASTGANVLTF. The DNA of the CDR3 is TGTGCCAGCAGCGATTCCGGGTGGGGGGCTAGCACTGGGGCCAACGTCCTGACTTTC. The chain combines TRBV11-3 with TRBJ2-6; D is perhaps TRBD1 or TRBD2 (6 bases each). From germline, CDR1 is SGHNT and CDR2 YENEEA. The V gene lost 5 bases and the J gene lost 2 bases, with 22 bases spanning the gap. The CDR3 loop spans 19 amino acids.

The CDR3 is CASSLSGDWVGQPQHF. CDR3 coding DNA: TGTGCCAGCAGCTTGTCAGGGGATTGGGTGGGTCAGCCCCAGCATTTT. This sequence joins TRBV5-6 and TRBJ1-5; a possible D gene is TRBD1 (6 bases). Germline assignment: CDR1 SGHDT and CDR2 YYEEEE. The CDR3 is 16 amino acids. Trimming left V 1 base short and J 6 bases short, with 17 bases between.

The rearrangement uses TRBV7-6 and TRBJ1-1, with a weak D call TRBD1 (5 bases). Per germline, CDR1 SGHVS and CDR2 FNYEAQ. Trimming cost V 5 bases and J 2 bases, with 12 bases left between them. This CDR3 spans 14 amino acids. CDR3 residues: CASSRDSSNTEAFF. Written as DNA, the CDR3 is TGTGCCAGCAGCCGGGACTCCTCAAACACTGAAGCTTTCTTT.

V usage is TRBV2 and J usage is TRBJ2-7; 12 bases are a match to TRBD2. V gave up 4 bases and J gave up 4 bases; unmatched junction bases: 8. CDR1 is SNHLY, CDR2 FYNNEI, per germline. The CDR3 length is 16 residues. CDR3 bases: TGTGCCAGCAGTGCTAGCGGGGGGGCCAGGTCGTACGAGCAGTACGTC. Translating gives CASSASGGARSYEQYV.

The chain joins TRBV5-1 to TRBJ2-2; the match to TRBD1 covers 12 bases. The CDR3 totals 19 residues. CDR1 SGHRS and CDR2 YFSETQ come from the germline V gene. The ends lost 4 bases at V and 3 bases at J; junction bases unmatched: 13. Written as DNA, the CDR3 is TGCGCCAGCAGCGTCAGAGGGACAGGGGGCGAGGGGGACACCGGGGAGCTGTTTTTT. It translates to CASSVRGTGGEGDTGELFF.

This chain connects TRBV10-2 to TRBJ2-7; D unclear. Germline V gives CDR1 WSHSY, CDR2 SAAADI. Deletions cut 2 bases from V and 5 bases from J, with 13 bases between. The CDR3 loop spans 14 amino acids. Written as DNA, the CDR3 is TGCGCCAGCAGTGAGGGACCACCTACGCACGAGCAGTACTTC. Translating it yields CASSEGPPTHEQYF.

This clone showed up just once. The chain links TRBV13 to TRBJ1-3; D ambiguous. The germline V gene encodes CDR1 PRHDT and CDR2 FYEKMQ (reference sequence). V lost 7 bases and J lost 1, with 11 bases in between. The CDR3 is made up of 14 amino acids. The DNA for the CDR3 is TGTGCCAGCATTGGCCCATCTTCTGGAAACACCATATATTTT. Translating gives CASIGPSSGNTIYF.

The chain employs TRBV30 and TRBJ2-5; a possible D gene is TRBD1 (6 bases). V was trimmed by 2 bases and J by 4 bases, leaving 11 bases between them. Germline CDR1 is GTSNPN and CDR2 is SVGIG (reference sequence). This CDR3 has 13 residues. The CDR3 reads CAWSSQGSETQYF. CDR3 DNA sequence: TGTGCCTGGAGTTCGCAGGGGTCAGAGACCCAGTACTTC.

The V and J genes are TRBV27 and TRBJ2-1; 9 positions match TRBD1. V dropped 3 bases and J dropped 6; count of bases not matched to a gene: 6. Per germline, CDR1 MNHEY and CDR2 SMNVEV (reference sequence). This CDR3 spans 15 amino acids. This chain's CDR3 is CASSFGTGRTNEQFF. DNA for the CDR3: TGTGCCAGCAGTTTTGGGACAGGGAGGACCAATGAGCAGTTCTTC.

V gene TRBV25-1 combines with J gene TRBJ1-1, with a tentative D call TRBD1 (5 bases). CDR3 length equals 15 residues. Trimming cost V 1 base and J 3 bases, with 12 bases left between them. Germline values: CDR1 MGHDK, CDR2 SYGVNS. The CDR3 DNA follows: TGTGCCAGCAGTGAATTCCAGGGTTCGGACACTGAAGCTTTCTTT. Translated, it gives CASSEFQGSDTEAFF.

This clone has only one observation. This chain's CDR3 is CASTFGGGNTNEQFF. DNA for the CDR3: TGTGCCAGCACCTTTGGGGGGGGGAATACCAATGAGCAGTTCTTC. V gene TRBV5-4 combines with J gene TRBJ2-1; TRBD2 agrees at 7 bases. With V trimmed by 6 bases and J by 6 bases, 12 bases remained unmatched. Germline CDR1 SGHNT, CDR2 YYREEE (reference sequence). This CDR3 has 15 amino acids.

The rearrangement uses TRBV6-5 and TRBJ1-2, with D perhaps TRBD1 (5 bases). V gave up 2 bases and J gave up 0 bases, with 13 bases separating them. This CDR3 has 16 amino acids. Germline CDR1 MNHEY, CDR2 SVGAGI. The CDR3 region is CASSYGSRQTNYGYTF. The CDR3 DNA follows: TGTGCCAGCAGTTACGGCAGCCGACAGACTAACTATGGCTACACCTTC.

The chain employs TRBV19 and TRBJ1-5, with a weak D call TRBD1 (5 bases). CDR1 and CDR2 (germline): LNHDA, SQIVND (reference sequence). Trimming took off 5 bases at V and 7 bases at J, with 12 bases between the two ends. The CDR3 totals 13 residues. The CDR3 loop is CASSAGLGQPQHF. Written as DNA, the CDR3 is TGTGCCAGTAGTGCGGGACTAGGACAGCCCCAGCATTTT.

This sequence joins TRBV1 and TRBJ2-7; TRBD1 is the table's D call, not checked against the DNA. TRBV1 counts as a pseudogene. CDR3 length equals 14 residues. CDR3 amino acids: CTSSRQGLRYEQYV. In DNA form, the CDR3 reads TGCACCAGCAGTCGTCAGGGATTGCGCTACGAGCAGTACGTC.

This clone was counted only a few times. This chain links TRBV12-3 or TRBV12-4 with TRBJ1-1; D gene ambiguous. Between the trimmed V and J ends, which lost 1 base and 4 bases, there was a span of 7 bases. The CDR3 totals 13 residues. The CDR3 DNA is TGTGCCAGCAGTTTAGAGGCAGGCACTGAAGCTTTCTTT. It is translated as CASSLEAGTEAFF.

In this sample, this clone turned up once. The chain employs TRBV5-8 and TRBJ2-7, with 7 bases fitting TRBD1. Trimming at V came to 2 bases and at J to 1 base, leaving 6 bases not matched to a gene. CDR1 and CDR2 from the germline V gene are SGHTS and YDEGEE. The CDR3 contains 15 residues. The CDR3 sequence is CASSLGTVRSYEQYV. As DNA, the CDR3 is TGTGCCAGCAGCTTAGGGACAGTGCGGTCCTACGAGCAGTACGTC.

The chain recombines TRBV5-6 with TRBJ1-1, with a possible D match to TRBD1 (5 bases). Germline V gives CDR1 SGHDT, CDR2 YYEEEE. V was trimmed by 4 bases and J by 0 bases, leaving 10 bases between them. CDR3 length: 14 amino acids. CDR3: CASSPGGMNTEAFF. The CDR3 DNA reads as TGTGCCAGCAGCCCGGGGGGGATGAACACTGAAGCTTTCTTT.

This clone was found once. CDR3 nucleotides: TGTGCCAGTAAGTTCCTTTCGGGACAGCGGAACTATGGCTACACCTTC. Translation: CASKFLSGQRNYGYTF. The chain joins TRBV19 to TRBJ1-2; 7 bases align to TRBD1. The CDR3 extends over 16 amino acids. Germline V gives CDR1 LNHDA, CDR2 SQIVND (reference sequence). J lost 2 bases, V lost 7 bases, and 13 bases had no gene match.

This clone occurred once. The CDR3, as DNA: TGTGCCAGCAGTCCCGGCCCCTACGAGCAGTACGTC. Protein product: CASSPGPYEQYV. V usage is TRBV12-3 or TRBV12-4 and J usage is TRBJ2-7; no reliable D call. The ends were cut back, 5 bases at V and 2 bases at J, with 7 bases in the middle. The CDR3 spans 12 residues.

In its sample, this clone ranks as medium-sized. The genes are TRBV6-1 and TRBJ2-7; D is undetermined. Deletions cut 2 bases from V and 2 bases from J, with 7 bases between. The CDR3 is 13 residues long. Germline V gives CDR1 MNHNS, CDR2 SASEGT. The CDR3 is CASSETETYEQYV. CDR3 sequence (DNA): TGTGCCAGCAGTGAAACAGAGACCTACGAGCAGTACGTC.

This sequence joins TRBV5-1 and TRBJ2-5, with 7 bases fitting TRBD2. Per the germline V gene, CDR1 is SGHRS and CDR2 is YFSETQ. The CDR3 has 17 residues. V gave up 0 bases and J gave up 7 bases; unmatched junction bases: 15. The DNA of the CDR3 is TGCGCCAGCAGCTTGGCCAGGGATGCTAGCGGCCGAGGGACCCAGTACTTC. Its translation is CASSLARDASGRGTQYF.